This T cell receptor (beta chain) was retrieved from a study of T-cell reconstitution after alpha-beta-depleted transplantation in children. Overall study findings and caveats: Among T cells one year after transplant, newly produced cells accounted for most counts and diversity. Expanded graft clones, several hundred of them, were reportedly the source of alpha-beta T cells about two months after transplant.

During its preparation, the TCRbeta library received unique molecular identifiers. TCRdb re-derived calls from the PCR reads in MiXCR, one entry per CDR3 protein. The table lists a few hundred thousand distinct CDR3 sequences, over 10% of them singletons. Concerning this clonotype: Its antigen is unknown. A much larger clone differs from this one at a single base, so this may be a read error.

This CDR3 is built from 15 residues. The ends lost 6 bases at V and 2 bases at J; junction bases unmatched: 7. Per the germline V gene, CDR1 is ENHRY and CDR2 is SYGVKD. The sample in question was PBMCs, mostly from graft donor cells, obtained 360 days after TCRalphabeta/CD19-depleted stem cell transplant. J is TRBJ2-3 and V is TRBV10-3; 8 bases fit TRBD2. This TCR derives from a male patient aged 10 to 17 who had a stem cell transplant for acute myeloid leukemia, so the T cells may come from the graft donor. The chain's CDR3 is CAIRARGGTTDTQYF. The CDR3 nucleotides are TGTGCCATCAGGGCACGGGGGGGAACCACAGATACGCAGTATTTT.